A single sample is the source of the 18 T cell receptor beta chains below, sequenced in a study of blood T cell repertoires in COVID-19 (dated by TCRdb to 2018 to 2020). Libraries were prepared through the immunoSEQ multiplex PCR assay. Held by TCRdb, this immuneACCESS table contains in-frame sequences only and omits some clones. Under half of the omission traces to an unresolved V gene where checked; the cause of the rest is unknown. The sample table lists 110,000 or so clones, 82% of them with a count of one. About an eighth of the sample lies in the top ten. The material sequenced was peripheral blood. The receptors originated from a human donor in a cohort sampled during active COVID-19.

CDR3 loop: CATSNRLTVNYGYTF. As DNA, the CDR3 is TGTGCCACCAGCAACCGTCTGACAGTTAACTATGGCTACACCTTC. The chain combines TRBV15 with TRBJ1-2, with D perhaps matching TRBD1 (5 bases). The CDR3 totals 15 residues. Germline CDR1 and CDR2: LNHNV and YYDKDF (reference sequence). The V gene lost 4 bases and the J gene lost 1 base, with 13 bases spanning the gap.

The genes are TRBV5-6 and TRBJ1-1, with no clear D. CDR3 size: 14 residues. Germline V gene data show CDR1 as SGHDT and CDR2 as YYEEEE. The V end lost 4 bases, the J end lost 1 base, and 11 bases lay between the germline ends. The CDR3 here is CASSPRLKNTEAFF. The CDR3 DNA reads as TGTGCCAGCAGCCCCCGACTGAAGAACACTGAAGCTTTCTTT.

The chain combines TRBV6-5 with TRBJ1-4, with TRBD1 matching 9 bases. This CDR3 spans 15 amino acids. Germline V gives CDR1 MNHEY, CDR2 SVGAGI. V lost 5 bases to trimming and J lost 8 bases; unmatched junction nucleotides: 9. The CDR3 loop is CASSRYGTGSEKLFF. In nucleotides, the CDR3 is TGTGCCAGCAGTAGATACGGGACAGGGTCAGAAAAACTGTTTTTT.

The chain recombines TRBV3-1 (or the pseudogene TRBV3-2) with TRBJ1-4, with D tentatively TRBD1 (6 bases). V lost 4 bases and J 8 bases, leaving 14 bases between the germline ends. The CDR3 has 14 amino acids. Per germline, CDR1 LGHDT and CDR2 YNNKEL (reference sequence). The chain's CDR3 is CASSPRDIGEKLFF. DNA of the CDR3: TGTGCCAGCAGCCCCCGGGACATAGGGGAAAAACTGTTTTTT.

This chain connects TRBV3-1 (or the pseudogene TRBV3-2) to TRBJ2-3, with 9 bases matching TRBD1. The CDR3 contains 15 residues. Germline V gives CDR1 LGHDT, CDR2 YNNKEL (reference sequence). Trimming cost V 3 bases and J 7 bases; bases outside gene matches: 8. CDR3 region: CASSHGDRVLNTQYF. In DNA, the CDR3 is TGTGCCAGCAGCCACGGGGACAGGGTGTTGAATACGCAGTATTTT.

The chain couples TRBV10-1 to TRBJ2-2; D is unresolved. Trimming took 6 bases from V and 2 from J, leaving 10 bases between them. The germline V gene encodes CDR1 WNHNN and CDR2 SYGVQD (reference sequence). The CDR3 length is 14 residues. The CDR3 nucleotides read TGCGCCAGCAGAGAAAATAGTAACACCGGGGAGCTGTTTTTT. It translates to CASRENSNTGELFF.

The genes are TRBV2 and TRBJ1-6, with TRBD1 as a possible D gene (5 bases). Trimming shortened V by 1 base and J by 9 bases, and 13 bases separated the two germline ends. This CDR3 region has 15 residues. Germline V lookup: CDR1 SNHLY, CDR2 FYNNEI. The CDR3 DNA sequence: TGTGCCAGCAGTGAAGTCACGGGGGATACTTCACCCCTCCACTTT. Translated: CASSEVTGDTSPLHF.

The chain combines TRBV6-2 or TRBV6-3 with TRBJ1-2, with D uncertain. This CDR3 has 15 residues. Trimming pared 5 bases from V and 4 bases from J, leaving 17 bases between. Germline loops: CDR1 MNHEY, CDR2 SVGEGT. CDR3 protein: CASSADDTHLYGYTF. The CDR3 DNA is TGTGCCAGCAGTGCCGACGACACACACCTCTATGGCTACACCTTC.

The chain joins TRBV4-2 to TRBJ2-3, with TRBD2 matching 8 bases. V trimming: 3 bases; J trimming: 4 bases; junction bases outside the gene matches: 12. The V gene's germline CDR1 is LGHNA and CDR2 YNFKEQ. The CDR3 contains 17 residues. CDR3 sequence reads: CASSQATMRGAADTQYF. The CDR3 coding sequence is TGTGCCAGCAGCCAGGCCACAATGCGGGGGGCGGCAGATACGCAGTATTTT.

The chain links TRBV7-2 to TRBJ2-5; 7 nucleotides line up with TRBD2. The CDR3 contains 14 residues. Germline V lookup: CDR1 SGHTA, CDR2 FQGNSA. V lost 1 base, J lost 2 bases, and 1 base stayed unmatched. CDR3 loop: CASSLGGGQETQYF. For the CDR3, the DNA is TGTGCCAGCAGCTTAGGGGGGGGGCAAGAGACCCAGTACTTC.

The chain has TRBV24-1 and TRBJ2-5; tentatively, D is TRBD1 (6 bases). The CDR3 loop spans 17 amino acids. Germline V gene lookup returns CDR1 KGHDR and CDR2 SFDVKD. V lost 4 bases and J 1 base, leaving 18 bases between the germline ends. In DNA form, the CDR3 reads TGTGCCACCAGTGAGCGCCCGGGACAAGGGGTCCAAGAGACCCAGTACTTC. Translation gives CATSERPGQGVQETQYF.

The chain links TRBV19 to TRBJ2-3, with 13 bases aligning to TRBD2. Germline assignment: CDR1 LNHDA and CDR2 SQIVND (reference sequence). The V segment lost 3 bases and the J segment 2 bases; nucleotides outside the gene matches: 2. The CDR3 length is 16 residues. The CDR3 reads CASSIGTSGVTDTQYF. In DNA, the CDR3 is TGTGCCAGTAGTATTGGGACTAGCGGGGTCACAGATACGCAGTATTTT.

The CDR3 reads CASSIEGVGYNEQFF. The CDR3 nucleotides are TGTGCCAGTAGTATCGAGGGGGTAGGCTACAATGAGCAGTTCTTC. This chain joins TRBV19 and TRBJ2-1; a possible D gene is TRBD1 (6 bases). V was shortened by 3 bases and J by 3 bases, with 12 bases between the two germline ends. CDR1 and CDR2 (germline): LNHDA, SQIVND (reference sequence). The CDR3 is made up of 15 amino acids.

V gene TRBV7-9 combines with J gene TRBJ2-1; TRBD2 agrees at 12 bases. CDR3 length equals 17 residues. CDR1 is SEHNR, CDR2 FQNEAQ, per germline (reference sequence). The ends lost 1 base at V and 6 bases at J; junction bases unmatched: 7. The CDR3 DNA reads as TGTGCCAGCAGCTTAGGGCGGGCTAGCGGGGGGGCCAATGAGCAGTTCTTC. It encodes CASSLGRASGGANEQFF.

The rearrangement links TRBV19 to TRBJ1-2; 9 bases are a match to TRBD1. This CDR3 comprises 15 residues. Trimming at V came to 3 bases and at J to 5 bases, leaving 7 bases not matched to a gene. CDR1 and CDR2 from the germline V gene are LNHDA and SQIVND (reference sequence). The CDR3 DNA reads TGTGCCAGTAGTATGGGCGGGACAGGGTCATATGGCTACACCTTC. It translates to CASSMGGTGSYGYTF. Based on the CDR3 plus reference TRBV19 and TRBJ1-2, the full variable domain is DGGITQSPKYLFRKEGQNVTLSCEQNLNHDAMYWYRQDPGQGLRLIYYSQIVNDFQKGDIAEGYSVSREKKESFPLTVTSAQKNPTAFYLCASSMGGTGSYGYTFGSGTRLTVV.

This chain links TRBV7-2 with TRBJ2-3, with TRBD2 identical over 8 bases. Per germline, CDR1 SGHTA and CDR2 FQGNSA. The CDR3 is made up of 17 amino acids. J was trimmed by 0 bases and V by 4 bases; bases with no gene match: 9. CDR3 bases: TGTGCCAGCAGCTCGCTAGCGGGCGGAATTAGCACAGATACGCAGTATTTT. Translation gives CASSSLAGGISTDTQYF. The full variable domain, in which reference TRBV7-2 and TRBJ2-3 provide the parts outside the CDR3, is GAGVSQSPSNKVTEKGKDVELRCDPISGHTALYWYRQSLGQGLEFLIYFQGNSAPDKSGLPSDRFSAERTGGSVSTLTIQRTQQEDSAVYLCASSSLAGGISTDTQYFGPGTRLTVL.

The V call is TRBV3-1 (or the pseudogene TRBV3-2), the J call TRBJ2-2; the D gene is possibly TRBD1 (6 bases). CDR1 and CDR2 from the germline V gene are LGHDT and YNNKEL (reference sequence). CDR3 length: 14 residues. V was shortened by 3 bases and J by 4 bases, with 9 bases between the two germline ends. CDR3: CASSQAQGTGELFF. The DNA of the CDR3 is TGTGCCAGCAGCCAGGCACAGGGCACCGGGGAGCTGTTTTTT.

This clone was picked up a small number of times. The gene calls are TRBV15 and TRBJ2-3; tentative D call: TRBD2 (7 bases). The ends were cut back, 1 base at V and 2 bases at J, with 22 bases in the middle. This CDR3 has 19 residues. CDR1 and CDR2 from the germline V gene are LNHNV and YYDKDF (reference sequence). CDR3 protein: CATSRVLGGGGEFTDTQYF. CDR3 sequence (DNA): TGTGCCACCAGCAGAGTACTCGGAGGGGGAGGGGAATTCACAGATACGCAGTATTTT.